This record concerns one TCR beta chain sequence. This clonotype was found many times. Its target antigen remains unknown. Base qualities were left out, and no much larger clone turns up one base away. Ficoll-Paque density gradient centrifugation was the method used to isolate PBMCs. Sequencing took place on an Illumina NovaSeq 6000. Using 5'RACE with constant-segment primers, TCRalpha and TCRbeta cDNA libraries were constructed, with sample barcodes and unique molecular identifiers added in the process. Trizol reagent was used to extract RNA from every sample. Amplification of the libraries took two PCR steps, and the second step added a second sample barcode plus Illumina TruSeq adapters. Sequencing of the libraries was done on an Illumina NovaSeq, producing 2 x 150 bp paired-end reads. In the authors' own workflow: With migec v1.2.7, reads were demultiplexed and then collapsed into UMI-guided consensus sequences. Using mixcr v2.1.11, UMI consensuses were aligned to TRA and TRB V and J templates and then assembled into clonotypes. A clonotype was counted as expanded or contracted only when both edgeR and NoisET called the clonotype significant, with the noise models trained on biological replicates. For edgeR calls, the cutoffs were a false discovery rate-adjusted p below 0.01 and a log2 fold-change threshold of 1. As an exploratory analysis of dynamics, PCA with hierarchical clustering was applied to max-normalized trajectories of the 1000 most abundant clonotypes. Separately sequenced CD4+ and CD8+ repertoires were used to assign a CD4 or CD8 phenotype to each responding clone. Clones were called with MiXCR by TCRdb after fastp trimmed the public reads at Q25, and only in-frame beta chains were retained. Records with the same CDR3 protein are collapsed into one entry carrying the most frequent genes and DNA. TCRdb, not the authors, supplied the V and J calls. In this sample the table shows around 150,000 distinct CDR3 sequences, roughly 12% of which occur a single time. The ten largest account for about 3.8% of the sample.

These data are taken from a study of T-cell memory formation after mild COVID-19 (dated by TCRdb to about 2021). With regard to the full study: Most TCR sequence clusters were specific to one of the two donors. In a couple of donors, T-cell clones that expanded and contracted after mild COVID-19 were followed by sequencing TCRalpha and TCRbeta repertoires longitudinally. The cohort was made up of two young adult volunteers, one female and one male, who were previously healthy. Summary of the overall study and its limitations: The second-wave clones that peaked on day 37 were not confirmed to be SARS-CoV-2 specific. Only a couple of mild cases were covered by the study, and larger cohorts that include severe cases with pre-infection samples were considered necessary. Contracting CD4+ clones appeared mostly in the CM and EM memory subsets, whereas CD8+ clones were enriched in EMRA. Some responding clones were detected in pre-infection memory, suggesting pre-existing cross-reactive memory T cells joined the SARS-CoV-2 response. Balanced CD4/CD8 phenotypes were observed for clones contracting from day 15 to 85, whereas a bias towards CD4+ was observed for a second wave of clones expanding from day 15 to 37.

The CDR3 starts with the cysteine, ends with the phenylalanine, and has 17 residues. Only the CDR3 region is kept as DNA, spanning 51 bases read in frame from base 1. The junction carries 20 bases between V and J, which are trimmed by 3 bases and 5 bases respectively. CDR1 KGHDR and CDR2 SFDVKD are derived from the germline V gene. Sequenced input: PBMCs or a T cell subset sorted from them (not recorded which). Recombination connected TRBV24-1 to TRBJ2-3, with a weak D call of TRBD2 (6 bases match). This receptor was obtained from a young man who had mild COVID-19 (a few samples of this study predate the infection). The sample titles of this study are shuffled in the database, so cell type and time point are left out; the donor was told from shared clones. The CDR3 has the sequence CATSDRPQSGSGDTQYF. Read as DNA, the sequence is TGTGCCACCAGTGATCGACCCCAATCCGGGAGCGGAGATACGCAGTATTTT.